This T cell receptor beta chain was documented in a study of human T cells and chemical hapten exposure. Overall study: Patients were given diphenylcyclopropenone on the scalp weekly across the approximately 22-week study. Notes on the study in general: No shift was seen in TCRs above 1 in 1000 frequency with DPC sensitization.

This clonotype was seen at least ten times. Antigen specificity is unknown. From the RACE reads, TCRdb called clonotypes with MiXCR, one entry per CDR3 protein. The sample includes some 300,000 distinct CDR3 sequences, roughly 6% seen only once; the top ten take about 8.2%. Time point specified: pre-sensitization, week 0. Treatment given: therapeutic diphenylcyclopropenone sensitization with weekly scalp DPC. At patch-test visits, sampling came before the patch test. Whole blood, unfractionated, served as the material for total RNA extraction. Material: whole blood, obtained in connection with sensitization to the hapten diphenylcyclopropenone (DPC). This sequence originates from a woman younger than 30 with alopecia areata. Some clones in this sample may be carry-over from other donors' samples.

CDR3 in DNA: TGTGCCAGCAGTGAAGCATATGAAGCTTTCTTT. As protein: CASSEAYEAFF. This chain uses TRBV6-1 with TRBJ1-1, with D hard to call. Germline assignment: CDR1 MNHNS and CDR2 SASEGT. Trimming took off 0 bases at V and 7 bases at J, with 3 bases between the two ends. This CDR3 has 11 amino acids.